The next 6 T cell receptor beta chains were all read from a single sample in a study of identical twins. TCRdb used MiXCR to reprocess the 5' RACE reads, holding one entry per CDR3 protein. The table includes 700,000 to 950,000 distinct CDR3 sequences, roughly an eighth detected once. These data were likewise used in another study, on yellow fever vaccine responses in identical twins.

Sequenced input: PBMCs. The receptors here all came from a woman aged 18-30 years in good health.

V is TRBV5-1 and J is TRBJ2-4, with TRBD2 matching 8 bases. The CDR3 is 20 amino acids. J lost 0 bases, V lost 0 bases, and 14 bases had no gene match. The germline V gene encodes CDR1 SGHRS and CDR2 YFSETQ. CDR3 region: CASSLVPDLSSGLAKNIQYF. DNA for the CDR3: TGCGCCAGCAGCTTGGTCCCAGATCTTTCTAGCGGGTTAGCCAAAAACATTCAGTACTTC. The variable domain in full, completed from reference TRBV5-1 and TRBJ2-4, reads KAGVTQTPRYLIKTRGQQVTLSCSPISGHRSVSWYQQTPGQGLQFLFEYFSETQRNKGNFPGRFSGRQFSNSRSEMNVSTLELGDSALYLCASSLVPDLSSGLAKNIQYFGAGTRLSVL.

There are a few counts of this clonotype. The CDR3 DNA reads as TGTGCCAGCAGTTCCGGGACTAGCGGGAGGAACGAGCAGTACTTC. Encoded protein: CASSSGTSGRNEQYF. The chain recombines TRBV12-3 or TRBV12-4 with TRBJ2-7, with 15 nucleotides matching TRBD2. The junction had 3 bases not matched to a gene; V was cut back by 4 bases and J by 5 bases. This CDR3 spans 15 amino acids.

This sequence joins TRBV3-1 and TRBJ2-1, with TRBD2 matching 13 bases. The germline V gene has CDR1 LGHDT and CDR2 YNNKEL (reference sequence). V lost 11 bases, J lost 5 bases, and 18 bases stayed unmatched. This CDR3 has 18 residues. In DNA form, the CDR3 reads TGTGCCTGCTGTAGTGGGAGGCGGGGACTAGCGGGGAACAATGAGCAGTTCTTC. Its protein is CACCSGRRGLAGNNEQFF.

This clonotype was counted only a few times. The rearrangement uses TRBV15 and TRBJ1-5; D remains ambiguous. This CDR3 has 12 amino acids. V lost 2 bases and J lost 11, with 10 bases in between. Per the germline V gene, CDR1 is LNHNV and CDR2 is YYDKDF (reference sequence). CDR3 nucleotide sequence: TGTGCCACCAGCAGACCAGGTCCTTCCCAGCATTTT. This sequence encodes CATSRPGPSQHF. The whole variable domain, remainder taken from reference TRBV15 and TRBJ1-5, is DAMVIQNPRYQVTQFGKPVTLSCSQTLNHNVMYWYQQKSSQAPKLLFHYYDKDFNNEADTPDNFQSRRPNTSFCFLDIRSPGLGDTAMYLCATSRPGPSQHFGDGTRLSIL.

The table lists this clonotype with many counts. The chain couples TRBV29-1 to TRBJ1-2; the match to TRBD1 covers 7 bases. The CDR3 loop spans 14 amino acids. The trim removed 4 bases at V and 5 bases at J, leaving 10 bases unmatched. Per germline, CDR1 SQVTM and CDR2 ANQGSEA. This chain's CDR3 is CSVAAGGEGYGYTF. DNA of the CDR3: TGCAGCGTTGCTGCAGGGGGGGAAGGATATGGCTACACCTTC.

This clonotype has more than one count but fewer than ten. The chain is built from TRBV7-9 and TRBJ2-3; 8 bases are shared with TRBD2. There are 17 residues in the CDR3. Germline V CDR1 and CDR2: SEHNR, FQNEAQ (reference sequence). V shed 4 bases, J shed 0 bases, and the junction held 9 bases outside the gene matches. The CDR3 sequence is CASSSSVGGGSTDTQYF. CDR3 in DNA: TGTGCCAGCAGCTCGAGTGTCGGGGGGGGTAGCACAGATACGCAGTATTTT.